The clone carrying this T cell receptor (beta chain) was observed at least ten times. Its antigen remains unknown. The CDR3 contains 15 residues. CDR1 and CDR2 (germline): SGHRS, YFSETQ. V was pared by 2 bases and J by 4 bases, with 7 bases of the junction left unmatched. This entry comes from a study of Graves' ophthalmopathy and Graves' hyperthyroidism. TCR beta CDR3 regions were amplified from RNA transcripts. The library came from an HTBI-primed first-round RT-PCR and a second-round multiplex PCR. One entry per CDR3 protein results from TCRdb running MiXCR on the multiplex PCR reads. The sample comprises around 600,000 distinct CDR3 sequences, about two fifths of which are singletons, and over 2.5% rests with the top ten. Whole-study results and caveats: A model built from 13 signatures distinguished ophthalmopathy from stable hyperthyroidism with 85% to 90% sensitivity and 81.08% specificity.

Sequenced input: peripheral blood. This receptor was identified in an adult man with Graves' ophthalmopathy. V usage is TRBV5-1 and J usage is TRBJ2-5, with TRBD2 identical over 8 bases. The CDR3 loop reads CASSFRAGARETQYF. CDR3 nucleotides: TGCGCCAGCAGCTTCCGAGCGGGAGCGAGAGAGACCCAGTACTTC.